Presented here are 29 T cell receptor beta chains from one specimen sequenced in a study of beta chain features in type 1 diabetes. Expressed TCRB transcripts got sequenced, as all isolated RNA was reverse transcribed. The data were produced by immunoSEQ multiplex PCR, yet TCRdb's version contains in-frame clones alone and is incomplete. The table includes about 140,000 clones, about 9.7% detected once. Sequencing input: central memory CD4+ T cells from blood. The receptors here all came from a woman aged 40-49 years in good health.

This clone was picked up many times. The junction departs from the called germline gene at one end, perhaps through a read error. The chain links TRBV28 to TRBJ2-7; 11 bases are a match to TRBD2. Per the germline V gene, CDR1 is MDHEN and CDR2 is SYDVKM. The CDR3 has 12 residues. In DNA, the CDR3 is TGTGCCAGCAGCCCCCTTGCCGGGACTAGCGGCTTC. Amino acid sequence: CASSPLAGTSGF.

This clone was seen a few times. V usage is TRBV6-5 and J usage is TRBJ2-1; a weak D match, TRBD2 (7 bases). The germline V gene has CDR1 MNHEY and CDR2 SVGAGI. Trimming pared 8 bases from V and 0 bases from J, leaving 11 bases between. This CDR3 region has 14 residues. The CDR3 reads CASQGGASYNEQFF. The CDR3 DNA reads TGTGCCAGCCAAGGGGGGGCCTCCTACAATGAGCAGTTCTTC.

This clone was seen only a few times. The rearrangement uses TRBV15 and TRBJ1-6; 7 bases are shared with TRBD1. The CDR3 totals 17 residues. The ends lost 0 bases at V and 7 bases at J; junction bases unmatched: 9. Germline loops: CDR1 LNHNV, CDR2 YYDKDF (reference sequence). CDR3 in amino acids: CATSREWSGQLNSPLHF. DNA of the CDR3: TGTGCCACCAGCAGAGAATGGTCGGGACAGCTCAATTCACCCCTCCACTTT. The entire variable domain, with the rest obtained from reference TRBV15 and TRBJ1-6, is as follows: DAMVIQNPRYQVTQFGKPVTLSCSQTLNHNVMYWYQQKSSQAPKLLFHYYDKDFNNEADTPDNFQSRRPNTSFCFLDIRSPGLGDTAMYLCATSREWSGQLNSPLHFGNGTRLTVT.

The gene calls are TRBV5-1 and TRBJ1-5, with D unclear. CDR1 SGHRS and CDR2 YFSETQ come from the germline V gene. The CDR3 totals 14 residues. Trimming removed 0 bases from V and 4 bases from J, with 8 bases in between. The CDR3 is CASSLAGTNQPQHF. The CDR3 DNA is TGCGCCAGCAGCTTGGCGGGAACGAATCAGCCCCAGCATTTT.

V and J are TRBV12-5 and TRBJ2-7; tentatively, D is TRBD1 (6 bases). There are 15 residues in the CDR3. V shed 7 bases and J shed 1 base, with 17 bases lying between them. Germline values: CDR1 LGHNT, CDR2 FRNRAP. As DNA, the CDR3 is TGTGCTAGTGCCCCCCCGCCGGGACAATCCTACGAGCAGTACTTC. This translates into CASAPPPGQSYEQYF.

This chain links TRBV2 with TRBJ2-1, with D perhaps matching TRBD2 (6 bases). The CDR3 runs 13 residues. The ends were cut back, 9 bases at V and 0 bases at J, with 9 bases in the middle. Germline loops: CDR1 SNHLY, CDR2 FYNNEI. The CDR3 loop is CASEAGSYNEQFF. In DNA form, the CDR3 reads TGTGCCAGTGAAGCGGGCTCCTACAATGAGCAGTTCTTC.

The chain links TRBV9 to TRBJ2-7; 8 bases are shared with TRBD2. This CDR3 comprises 14 residues. V lost 5 bases, J lost 0 bases, and 4 bases stayed unmatched. The germline V gene encodes CDR1 SGDLS and CDR2 YYNGEE. The CDR3 bases are TGTGCCAGCAGTCGTAGCGGGGCCTCCTACGAGCAGTACTTC. Its protein is CASSRSGASYEQYF.

The chain carries TRBV5-1 and TRBJ2-1; D is unresolved. Germline V lookup: CDR1 SGHRS, CDR2 YFSETQ. Trimming took off 1 base at V and 0 bases at J, with 11 bases between the two ends. This CDR3 contains 16 residues. The DNA for the CDR3 is TGCGCCAGCAGCTTGAGGTTCGGCGGCTCCTACAATGAGCAGTTCTTC. Residues: CASSLRFGGSYNEQFF.

V usage is TRBV7-9 and J usage is TRBJ1-6; D gene ambiguous. Germline CDR1 reads SEHNR; CDR2 reads FQNEAQ (reference sequence). Deletions cut 3 bases from V and 14 bases from J, with 11 bases between. The CDR3 is made up of 12 amino acids. The CDR3 DNA reads as TGTGCCAGCAGCTTCCAGACATTCGCCCTCCACTTT. Translated, it gives CASSFQTFALHF. The full variable domain, completed using reference TRBV7-9 and TRBJ1-6, is DTGVSQNPRHKITKRGQNVTFRCDPISEHNRLYWYRQTLGQGPEFLTYFQNEAQLEKSRLLSDRFSAERPKGSFSTLEIQRTEQGDSAMYLCASSFQTFALHFGNGTRLTVT.

This clone was counted between two and nine times. The CDR3 spells CASSVGTSGFTGELFF. In DNA, the CDR3 is TGTGCCAGCAGCGTAGGTACTAGCGGGTTCACCGGGGAGCTGTTTTTT. This chain links TRBV9 with TRBJ2-2, with 9 bases aligning to TRBD2. The germline V gene encodes CDR1 SGDLS and CDR2 YYNGEE. J gave up 4 bases and V 0 bases, and 4 bases lay outside the gene matches. The CDR3 is made up of 16 amino acids.

This clone was seen a few times. This sequence joins TRBV4-3 and TRBJ2-5, with no clear D. Germline loops: CDR1 LGHNA, CDR2 YSLEER. This CDR3 contains 16 residues. Trimming pared 1 base from V and 5 bases from J, leaving 17 bases between. In DNA form, the CDR3 reads TGCGCCAGCAGCCAAGGATCCCGGTCCCGAGCGGAGACCCAGTACTTC. Amino acids: CASSQGSRSRAETQYF.

This clone was counted a single time. The genes are TRBV19 and TRBJ2-1; TRBD2 is a possible D gene (6 bases). The length of the CDR3 is 15 residues. V gave up 5 bases and J gave up 4 bases, with 15 bases separating them. Germline V gives CDR1 LNHDA, CDR2 SQIVND (reference sequence). CDR3 residues: CASSLTGDLYNEQFF. CDR3 DNA sequence: TGTGCCAGTAGTTTAACGGGGGATCTTTACAATGAGCAGTTCTTC.

V is TRBV5-6 and J is TRBJ1-3, with D hard to call. The CDR3 sequence is 12 residues long. Deletions cut 0 bases from V and 8 bases from J, with 6 bases between. The V gene's germline CDR1 is SGHDT and CDR2 YYEEEE. CDR3 sequence (DNA): TGTGCCAGCAGCTTGGTCGCGGACACCATATATTTT. Its translation is CASSLVADTIYF.

This clone has a count of ten or more. V and J are TRBV5-4 and TRBJ2-6; 8 bases map to TRBD1. The CDR3 contains 15 residues. The germline V gene has CDR1 SGHNT and CDR2 YYREEE (reference sequence). V was clipped by 9 bases and J by 0 bases; unmatched bases: 5. The CDR3 DNA is TGTGCCACACGGACAGGGATCTCTGGGGCCAACGTCCTGACTTTC. This sequence encodes CATRTGISGANVLTF.

V gene TRBV18 combines with J gene TRBJ1-2; 9 bases align to TRBD1. The CDR3 runs to 14 residues. V shed 3 bases and J 3 bases; nucleotides not matched to a gene: 2. Germline CDR1 and CDR2: KGHSH and LQKENI. CDR3 nucleotides: TGTGCCAGCTCACCTGACAGGGGGGACTATGGCTACACCTTC. This sequence encodes CASSPDRGDYGYTF.

This clone was seen a few times. This chain links TRBV2 with TRBJ2-5, with 8 bases identical to TRBD1. The CDR3 extends over 14 amino acids. Per germline, CDR1 SNHLY and CDR2 FYNNEI. Trimming at V came to 6 bases and at J to 4 bases, leaving 7 bases not matched to a gene. The CDR3 here is CASSPDRVRETQYF. In DNA, the CDR3 is TGTGCCAGCAGCCCGGACAGGGTCCGAGAGACCCAGTACTTC.

This clone occurred a few times. The chain joins TRBV25-1 to TRBJ2-5, with D perhaps matching TRBD2 (5 bases). V shed 1 base and J shed 14 bases, with 17 bases lying between them. The CDR3 length is 13 residues. Per germline, CDR1 MGHDK and CDR2 SYGVNS. CDR3 nucleotide sequence: TGTGCCAGCAGTGAATCCGCGGCTGCACGGGAATACTTC. Protein product: CASSESAAAREYF.

The chain recombines TRBV5-4 with TRBJ2-5; D is undetermined. Trimming stripped 4 bases from V and 3 bases from J, with 10 bases between. Germline V gene lookup returns CDR1 SGHNT and CDR2 YYREEE (reference sequence). The CDR3 covers 13 residues. This CDR3 reads CASSGTSEETQYF. Written as DNA, the CDR3 is TGTGCCAGCAGCGGTACAAGTGAAGAGACCCAGTACTTC.

The table lists this clone with a few counts. CDR3 sequence: CASSRDSYNEQFF. In DNA, the CDR3 is TGTGCCAGCAGCCGCGACAGTTACAATGAGCAGTTCTTC. V usage is TRBV7-8 and J usage is TRBJ2-1; the D gene is possibly TRBD1 (5 bases). The CDR3 extends over 13 amino acids. V lost 5 bases and J lost 4, with 9 bases in between. Germline values: CDR1 SGHVS, CDR2 FQNEAQ. Together with reference TRBV7-8 and TRBJ2-1, the CDR3 gives the full variable domain: GAGVSQSPRYKVAKRGQDVALRCDPISGHVSLFWYQQALGQGPEFLTYFQNEAQLDKSGLPSDRFFAERPEGSVSTLKIQRTQQEDSAVYLCASSRDSYNEQFFGPGTRLTVL.

There are a few counts of this clone. The chain couples TRBV14 to TRBJ2-5; a weak D match, TRBD2 (6 bases). The CDR3 covers 14 residues. Germline V CDR1 and CDR2: SGHDN, FVKESK. V was clipped by 1 base and J by 7 bases, with 13 bases between them. CDR3 in DNA: TGTGCCAGCAGCCAAGTTGGCGGGACGGGGACCCAGTACTTC. This encodes CASSQVGGTGTQYF.

This sequence joins TRBV9 and TRBJ2-7; D unclear. The CDR3 loop spans 15 amino acids. V was shortened by 4 bases and J by 0 bases, with 14 bases between the two germline ends. Per the germline V gene, CDR1 is SGDLS and CDR2 is YYNGEE. The CDR3 sequence: CASSPGPVSSYEQYF. For the CDR3, the DNA is TGTGCCAGCAGCCCTGGTCCGGTTTCCTCCTACGAGCAGTACTTC.

This clone was counted a few times. CDR3 DNA: TGTGCCAGCAGCCCTACGGGACTGAATCACACAGATACGCAGTATTTT. Its protein is CASSPTGLNHTDTQYF. The chain has TRBV5-4 and TRBJ2-3; TRBD2 might be the D (6 bases). CDR3 size: 16 residues. Trimming cost V 4 bases and J 2 bases, with 17 bases left between them. CDR1 is SGHNT and CDR2 is YYREEE in the germline V gene (reference sequence).

This clone was seen a handful of times. The J gene is TRBJ1-1, the V gene TRBV20-1, with 7 bases matching TRBD1. From germline, CDR1 is DFQATT and CDR2 SNEGSKA (reference sequence). This CDR3 has 11 residues. The junction had 8 bases not matched to a gene; V was cut back by 6 bases and J by 10 bases. The CDR3 loop is CSAPEGAGAFF. The CDR3 bases are TGCAGTGCGCCGGAGGGGGCCGGAGCTTTCTTT.

The chain links TRBV6-1 to TRBJ2-5; TRBD2 matches at 8 bases. V shed 0 bases, J shed 9 bases, and the junction held 18 bases outside the gene matches. The CDR3 runs to 18 residues. Germline V lookup: CDR1 MNHNS, CDR2 SASEGT. The CDR3: CASSEAQGAGAPERAQYF. DNA of the CDR3: TGTGCCAGCAGTGAAGCCCAAGGAGCGGGGGCCCCGGAGAGGGCCCAGTACTTC.

This chain links TRBV11-2 with TRBJ1-6; tentatively, D is TRBD1 (6 bases). The CDR3 spans 19 residues. Germline loops: CDR1 SGHAT, CDR2 FQNNGV. V was cut by 5 bases and J by 4 bases, with 24 bases left in between. The CDR3, as DNA: TGTGCCAGCAGCCCTTATCCGATTAGCGGGGGCAGTTATAATTCACCCCTCCACTTT. Translated, it gives CASSPYPISGGSYNSPLHF.

The chain uses TRBV29-1 and TRBJ1-2; D remains unclear. Germline assignment: CDR1 SQVTM and CDR2 ANQGSEA. V was cut by 7 bases and J by 4 bases, with 19 bases left in between. This CDR3 has 14 amino acids. The CDR3 DNA follows: TGCAGCGCTAGCCCCCAGGCCGAGGGCTATGGCTACACCTTC. Translated, it gives CSASPQAEGYGYTF.

This sequence joins TRBV29-1 and TRBJ2-1; 11 bases line up with TRBD2. This CDR3 contains 18 residues. Germline lookup yields CDR1 SQVTM and CDR2 ANQGSEA. V lost 7 bases to trimming and J lost 0 bases; unmatched junction nucleotides: 14. CDR3: CSGAGTSGTSHSYNEQFF. DNA for the CDR3: TGCAGCGGAGCCGGGACTAGCGGTACTTCACACTCCTACAATGAGCAGTTCTTC.

This clone was detected a few times. The chain joins TRBV10-1 to TRBJ2-3, with unresolved D. CDR3 length: 12 amino acids. V was trimmed by 4 bases and J by 4 bases, leaving 6 bases between them. Per the germline V gene, CDR1 is WNHNN and CDR2 is SYGVQD (reference sequence). CDR3 bases: TGCGCCAGCAGTGCTCGGGCAGATACGCAGTATTTT. Protein product: CASSARADTQYF.

This clone was picked up a small number of times. Other DNA sequences from this sample encode an identical CDR3 as well. The V call is TRBV11-2, the J call TRBJ2-1, with 10 bases matching TRBD2. There are 15 residues in the CDR3. Per the germline V gene, CDR1 is SGHAT and CDR2 is FQNNGV. Trimming took 3 bases from V and 9 from J; bases not matched to a gene: 8. The chain's CDR3 is CASSFTGLAVGEQFF. CDR3 coding DNA: TGTGCCAGCAGCTTCACAGGACTAGCGGTCGGTGAGCAGTTCTTC.